This TCR beta chain was captured by sequencing in a study of Tregs in tolerant kidney transplant recipients. The repertoire was sequenced with immunoSEQ multiplex PCR; TCRdb's copy has only in-frame clones and lacks some. The listing records 48,000 or so clones. Study-level results: Validation in larger populations is needed because few patients were studied.

Points on this clone: Its antigen is not identified.

The sample in question was CD4+ T cells from blood, obtained before the transplant. The clonotype originates from a human donor who received a combined kidney and bone marrow transplant.

The chain's CDR3 is CASKGTSLSEQYF. The sequenced CDR3 bases are TGTGCCAGCAAGGGGACTAGTCTCTCCGAG. This rearrangement joins TRBV6-2 or TRBV6-3 to TRBJ2-7; TRBD2 matches 8 bases. The missing CDR3 end, 3 residues past where the read stops, is filled in from the germline J gene. The CDR3 contains 13 residues. The germline V gene encodes CDR1 MNHEY and CDR2 SVGEGT. J lost 6 bases, V lost 7 bases, and 8 bases had no gene match.